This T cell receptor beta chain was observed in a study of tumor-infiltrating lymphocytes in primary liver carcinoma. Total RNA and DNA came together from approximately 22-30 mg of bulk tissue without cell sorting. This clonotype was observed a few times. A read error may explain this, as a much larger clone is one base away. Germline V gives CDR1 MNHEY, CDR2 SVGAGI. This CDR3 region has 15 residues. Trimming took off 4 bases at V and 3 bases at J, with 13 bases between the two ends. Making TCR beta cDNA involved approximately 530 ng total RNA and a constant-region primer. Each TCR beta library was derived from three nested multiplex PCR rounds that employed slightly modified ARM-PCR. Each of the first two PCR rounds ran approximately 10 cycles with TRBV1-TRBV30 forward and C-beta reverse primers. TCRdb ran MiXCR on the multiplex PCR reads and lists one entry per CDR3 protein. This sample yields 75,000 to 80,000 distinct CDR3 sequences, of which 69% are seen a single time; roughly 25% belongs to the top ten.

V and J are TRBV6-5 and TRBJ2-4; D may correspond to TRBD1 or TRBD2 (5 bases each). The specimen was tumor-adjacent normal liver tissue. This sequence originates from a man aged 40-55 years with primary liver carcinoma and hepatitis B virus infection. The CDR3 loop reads CASSSGAAGKNIQYF. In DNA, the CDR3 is TGTGCCAGCAGTTCCGGGGCGGCCGGCAAAAACATTCAGTACTTC.